Below are 11 T cell receptor beta chains sequenced from a single sample in a study of T cell responses to AZD1222 COVID-19 vaccine. Method: immunoSEQ multiplex PCR; TCRdb's copy keeps in-frame clones and lacks some. The sample has over 130,000 clones; 92% are singletons. This specimen was peripheral blood, taken 28 days after the second AZD1222 dose. The receptors here all came from an adult who received the AZD1222 COVID-19 vaccine.

The J gene is TRBJ1-6, the V gene TRBV7-2, with D tentatively TRBD1 (5 bases). Germline-derived CDR1 and CDR2 are SGHTA and FQGNSA. The CDR3 length is 15 residues. The germline V and J ends were trimmed by 1 base and 6 bases, with 10 bases remaining between them. The CDR3 coding sequence is TGTGCCAGCAGCTTAGGGGACCGCGTTAATTCACCCCTCCACTTT. Translating gives CASSLGDRVNSPLHF.

The gene calls are TRBV7-9 and TRBJ1-5; D gene uncertain. Germline CDR1 reads SEHNR; CDR2 reads FQNEAQ (reference sequence). CDR3 size: 12 residues. V dropped 4 bases and J dropped 5 bases, with 6 bases sitting between them. The chain's CDR3 is CASSSHDQPQHF. The CDR3 DNA reads as TGTGCCAGCAGCTCCCACGATCAGCCCCAGCATTTT.

J is TRBJ1-6 and V is TRBV28; no clear D. The CDR3 extends over 15 amino acids. Germline CDR1 reads MDHEN; CDR2 reads SYDVKM. V lost 3 bases, J lost 6 bases, and 12 bases lay in between. The CDR3 DNA follows: TGTGCCAGCAGTTTGAGAGGCAGCTTTAATTCACCCCTCCACTTT. Translation gives CASSLRGSFNSPLHF.

The chain recombines TRBV28 with TRBJ1-6, with 7 positions matching TRBD1. Germline assignment: CDR1 MDHEN and CDR2 SYDVKM. Unmatched junction bases numbered 4, after V lost 3 bases and J lost 11 bases. The CDR3 extends over 13 amino acids. CDR3 region: CASSLGTATPLHF. The CDR3 DNA reads as TGTGCCAGCAGTTTGGGGACAGCAACACCCCTCCACTTT.

The chain has TRBV28 and TRBJ1-2; TRBD1 might be the D (6 bases). This CDR3 region has 15 residues. With 3 bases removed from V and 2 bases from J, the gap between germline ends came to 13 bases. CDR1 is MDHEN and CDR2 is SYDVKM in the germline V gene. The DNA of the CDR3 is TGTGCCAGCAGTTTGTGGTGGCAGGGGAACTATGGCTACACCTTC. This translates into CASSLWWQGNYGYTF.

The chain is built from TRBV7-9 and TRBJ1-6; D gene ambiguous. Trimming removed 5 bases from V and 8 bases from J, with 7 bases in between. CDR1 SEHNR and CDR2 FQNEAQ come from the germline V gene (reference sequence). The CDR3 loop spans 12 amino acids. The CDR3 protein is CASSRQDSPLHF. The CDR3 DNA sequence: TGTGCCAGCAGCCGACAAGATTCACCCCTCCACTTT.

The chain carries TRBV3-1 (or the pseudogene TRBV3-2) and TRBJ1-2; D is possibly TRBD1 (6 bases). Germline loops: CDR1 LGHDT, CDR2 YNNKEL (reference sequence). V was trimmed by 0 bases and J by 5 bases, leaving 16 bases between them. There are 16 residues in the CDR3. The CDR3 protein is CASSQDLQTGGYGYTF. The CDR3 nucleotides are TGTGCCAGCAGCCAAGATCTCCAGACAGGAGGATATGGCTACACCTTC.

The chain combines TRBV28 with TRBJ1-3; D is uncertain. CDR3 length equals 12 residues. The V end lost 3 bases, the J end lost 0 bases, and 0 bases lay between the germline ends. Germline loops: CDR1 MDHEN, CDR2 SYDVKM. The CDR3 reads CASSFSGNTIYF. The CDR3 DNA reads as TGTGCCAGCAGTTTCTCTGGAAACACCATATATTTT.

The gene calls are TRBV3-1 (or the pseudogene TRBV3-2) and TRBJ2-7, with D possibly called TRBD1 or TRBD2 (5 bases each). The CDR3 is 12 amino acids. Trimming shortened V by 1 base and J by 8 bases, and 9 bases separated the two germline ends. CDR1 is LGHDT, CDR2 YNNKEL, per germline (reference sequence). CDR3 sequence: CASSQARGKQYV. As DNA, the CDR3 is TGTGCCAGCAGCCAAGCCCGGGGCAAGCAGTACGTC.

The J gene is TRBJ2-3, the V gene TRBV11-2; D is perhaps TRBD1 (6 bases). CDR3 length: 19 residues. Germline lookup yields CDR1 SGHAT and CDR2 FQNNGV. Trimming stripped 2 bases from V and 0 bases from J, with 21 bases between. As DNA, the CDR3 is TGTGCCAGCAGCTTAAAGGGAAGGGGGTTCCTAACTAGCACAGATACGCAGTATTTT. It yields the protein CASSLKGRGFLTSTDTQYF.

This chain links TRBV5-5 with TRBJ2-3; D gene ambiguous. Trimming stripped 3 bases from V and 1 base from J, with 6 bases between. This CDR3 contains 13 residues. The germline V gene has CDR1 SGHKS and CDR2 YYEKEE (reference sequence). The CDR3 sequence: CASSYRGTDTQYF. The CDR3 DNA is TGTGCCAGCAGCTACCGGGGCACAGATACGCAGTATTTT.